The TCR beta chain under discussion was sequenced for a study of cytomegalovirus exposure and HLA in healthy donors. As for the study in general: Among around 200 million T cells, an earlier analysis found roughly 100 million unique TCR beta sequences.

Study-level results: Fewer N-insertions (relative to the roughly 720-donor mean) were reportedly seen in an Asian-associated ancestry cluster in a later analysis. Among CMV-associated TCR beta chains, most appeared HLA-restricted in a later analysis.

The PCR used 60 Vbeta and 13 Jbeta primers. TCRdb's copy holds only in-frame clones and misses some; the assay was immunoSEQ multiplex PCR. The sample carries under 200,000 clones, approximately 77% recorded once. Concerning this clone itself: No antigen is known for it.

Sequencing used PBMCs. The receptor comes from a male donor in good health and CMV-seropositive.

CDR3 coding DNA: TGTGCCAGCAGCACCTCCGGGGGGGTGGGCTATGGCTACACCTTC. It translates to CASSTSGGVGYGYTF. V and J are TRBV9 and TRBJ1-2; TRBD1 is a possible D gene (5 bases). V lost 4 bases and J lost 4, with 17 bases in between. Germline V gene lookup returns CDR1 SGDLS and CDR2 YYNGEE. The CDR3 extends over 15 amino acids.